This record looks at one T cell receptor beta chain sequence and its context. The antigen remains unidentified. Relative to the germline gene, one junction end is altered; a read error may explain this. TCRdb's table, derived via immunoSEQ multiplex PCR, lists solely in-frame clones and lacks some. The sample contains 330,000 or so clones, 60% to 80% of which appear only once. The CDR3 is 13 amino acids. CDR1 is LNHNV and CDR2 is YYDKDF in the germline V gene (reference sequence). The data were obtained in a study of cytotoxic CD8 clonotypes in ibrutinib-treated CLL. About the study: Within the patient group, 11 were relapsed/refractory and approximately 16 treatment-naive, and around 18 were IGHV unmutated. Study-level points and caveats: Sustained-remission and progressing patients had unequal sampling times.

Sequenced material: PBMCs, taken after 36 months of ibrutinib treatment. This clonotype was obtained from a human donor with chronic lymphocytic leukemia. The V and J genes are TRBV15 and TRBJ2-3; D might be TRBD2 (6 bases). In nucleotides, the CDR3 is TGTGCGACCACTAGCCCAAGCACAGATACGCAGTATTTT. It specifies CATTSPSTDTQYF.